What follows describes a single T cell receptor (beta chain). What it binds is not known. The PCR used 60 Vbeta and 13 Jbeta primers. Profiling relied on immunoSEQ multiplex PCR, and the TCRdb table lists in-frame clones only, not all of them. The repertoire holds 170,000 or so clones, with about 80% as singletons. This record belongs to a study of cytomegalovirus exposure and HLA in healthy donors. Looked up from germline, CDR1 is SGHDT and CDR2 is YYEEEE. The CDR3 runs 13 residues. Trimming removed 4 bases at V and 5 bases at J, with 9 bases between. Study-wide results and limits: When the data were analyzed later, several of the most significant clusters appeared to be linked to common viral pathogens. Fewer N-insertions than the 666-donor mean were reportedly shown by an Asian-associated ancestry cluster in a later analysis.

This sequence joins TRBV5-6 and TRBJ2-2; D gene ambiguous. This sequence originates from a woman aged 55-69 years in good health and CMV-seropositive. The sequenced sample consisted of PBMCs. The CDR3 region has the DNA TGTGCCAGCAGCCCAGACTCTACCGGGGAGCTGTTTTTT. Translation: CASSPDSTGELFF.